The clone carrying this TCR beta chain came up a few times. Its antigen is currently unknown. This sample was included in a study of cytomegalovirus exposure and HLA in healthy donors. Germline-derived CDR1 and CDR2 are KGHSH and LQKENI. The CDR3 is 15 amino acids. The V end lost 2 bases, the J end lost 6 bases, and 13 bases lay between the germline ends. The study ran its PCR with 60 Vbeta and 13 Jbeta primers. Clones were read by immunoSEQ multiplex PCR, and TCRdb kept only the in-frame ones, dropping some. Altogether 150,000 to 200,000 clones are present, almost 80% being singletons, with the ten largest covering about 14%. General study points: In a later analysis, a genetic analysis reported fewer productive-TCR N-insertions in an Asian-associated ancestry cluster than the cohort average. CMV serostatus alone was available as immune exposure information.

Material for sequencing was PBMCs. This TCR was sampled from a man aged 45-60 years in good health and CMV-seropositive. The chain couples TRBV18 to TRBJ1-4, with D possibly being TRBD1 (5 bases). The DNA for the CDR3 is TGTGCCAGCTCACCATTAGGGGCACCGGATGAAAAACTGTTTTTT. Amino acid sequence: CASSPLGAPDEKLFF. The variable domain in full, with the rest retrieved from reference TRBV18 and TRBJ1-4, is NAGVMQNPRHLVRRRGQEARLRCSPMKGHSHVYWYRQLPEEGLKFMVYLQKENIIDESGMPKERFSAEFPKEGPSILRIQQVVRGDSAAYFCASSPLGAPDEKLFFGSGTQLSVL.